The 12 T cell receptor beta chains given below trace back to one sample, sequenced in a study of blood T cell repertoires in COVID-19. Here immunoSEQ multiplex PCR was the method, and the copy in TCRdb shows in-frame clones only, minus some. The sample lists approximately 150,000 clones, around 84% occurring once. Sequencing input: peripheral blood. The receptors come from a woman aged 45 to 65 with acute or convalescent COVID-19.

V gene TRBV12-3 or TRBV12-4 combines with J gene TRBJ2-7; unclear D gene. The CDR3 length is 12 residues. V shed 6 bases and J shed 3 bases, with 9 bases lying between them. CDR3 sequence reads: CASSWSVYEQYF. In nucleotides, the CDR3 is TGTGCCAGCAGCTGGAGCGTCTACGAGCAGTACTTC.

This rearrangement joins TRBV2 to TRBJ1-2; D is unclear. The CDR3 is 14 residues long. Trimming pared 0 bases from V and 1 base from J, leaving 6 bases between. Germline CDR1 and CDR2: SNHLY and FYNNEI. CDR3 in DNA: TGTGCCAGCAGTGAAGCGCTATATAACTATGGCTACACCTTC. Its translation: CASSEALYNYGYTF.

This sequence joins TRBV20-1 and TRBJ2-5; 8 nucleotides align to TRBD1. J lost 5 bases, V lost 3 bases, and 14 bases had no gene match. Germline V CDR1 and CDR2: DFQATT, SNEGSKA (reference sequence). This CDR3 spans 16 amino acids. The CDR3: CSASTGAAGTGETQYF. For the CDR3, the DNA is TGCAGTGCTAGTACAGGGGCCGCCGGGACAGGCGAGACCCAGTACTTC.

This sequence joins TRBV30 and TRBJ1-2; 9 bases fit TRBD1. CDR1 and CDR2 from the germline V gene are GTSNPN and SVGIG (reference sequence). V trimming: 1 base; J trimming: 5 bases; junction bases outside the gene matches: 5. CDR3 length: 14 amino acids. This chain's CDR3 is CAWSADRGFYGYTF. For the CDR3, the DNA is TGTGCCTGGAGTGCGGACAGGGGCTTTTATGGCTACACCTTC.

This clone was observed many times. The chain joins TRBV5-4 to TRBJ2-3; TRBD2 matches at 11 bases. Per the germline V gene, CDR1 is SGHNT and CDR2 is YYREEE (reference sequence). The trim removed 4 bases at V and 2 bases at J, leaving 6 bases unmatched. This CDR3 region has 16 residues. CDR3 nucleotide sequence: TGTGCCAGCAGCCCCCTAGCGGGGGGCGCCACAGATACGCAGTATTTT. Translation: CASSPLAGGATDTQYF.

This chain links TRBV19 with TRBJ1-4; D remains unclear. There are 13 residues in the CDR3. Looked up from germline, CDR1 is LNHDA and CDR2 is SQIVND (reference sequence). V was pared by 5 bases and J by 6 bases, with 10 bases between. In DNA, the CDR3 is TGTGCCAGTAGTCGGGGTTTTTATGAAAAACTGTTTTTT. This translates into CASSRGFYEKLFF.

The chain links TRBV29-1 to TRBJ2-5, with D perhaps matching TRBD1 (6 bases). This CDR3 is built from 12 residues. Germline CDR1 reads SQVTM; CDR2 reads ANQGSEA. Deletions cut 6 bases from V and 10 bases from J, with 18 bases between. CDR3 loop: CSVAWTERDQYF. The CDR3 DNA sequence: TGCAGCGTCGCCTGGACAGAGCGAGACCAGTACTTC.

The V call is TRBV18, the J call TRBJ1-4; weak D call: TRBD1 (5 bases). The V end lost 0 bases, the J end lost 3 bases, and 20 bases lay between the germline ends. The germline CDR1 and CDR2 sequences are KGHSH and LQKENI. The CDR3 is 19 residues long. The CDR3 nucleotides read TGTGCCAGCTCACCACCCCCACGGGAGGGGACGGGGGCTAATGAAAAACTGTTTTTT. It yields the protein CASSPPPREGTGANEKLFF.

The CDR3 region is CASSYGGGKSEQYF. As DNA, the CDR3 is TGTGCCAGCAGTTACGGGGGAGGCAAGAGTGAGCAGTACTTC. The chain links TRBV6-2 or TRBV6-3 to TRBJ2-7; maybe TRBD2 (6 bases). V shed 2 bases and J shed 7 bases, with 15 bases lying between them. The germline gives CDR1 MNHEY, CDR2 SVGEGT. This CDR3 region has 14 residues.

Concerning this clone: This CDR3 is also generated by other DNA sequences in the sample. The chain has TRBV19 and TRBJ1-5, with D unclear. CDR1 LNHDA and CDR2 SQIVND come from the germline V gene (reference sequence). Trimming took 5 bases from V and 7 from J, leaving 9 bases between them. The CDR3 is 12 residues long. The CDR3 sequence: CASSLLRQPQHF. The DNA of the CDR3 is TGTGCCAGTAGTCTACTGCGGCAGCCCCAGCATTTT.

This chain links TRBV9 with TRBJ2-1; 7 nucleotides line up with TRBD2. Trimming removed 0 bases from V and 6 bases from J; junction bases left unmatched: 6. The CDR3 is 15 residues long. Germline CDR1 reads SGDLS; CDR2 reads YYNGEE. This CDR3 reads CASSVGGGGGNEQFF. The DNA of the CDR3 is TGTGCCAGCAGCGTAGGAGGCGGGGGAGGCAATGAGCAGTTCTTC.

The chain is built from TRBV19 and TRBJ1-6; a weak D match, TRBD1 (5 bases). The CDR3 length is 14 residues. The V and J ends lost 6 bases and 1 base respectively, with 7 bases between them. Germline lookup yields CDR1 LNHDA and CDR2 SQIVND (reference sequence). CDR3 sequence: CASRQASYNSPLHF. As DNA, the CDR3 is TGTGCCAGTAGACAGGCGTCCTATAATTCACCCCTCCACTTT.